The 24 T cell receptor beta chains presented below share a single source sample, sequenced in a study of blood T cell repertoires in COVID-19 (TCRdb year 2020). The library came from the immunoSEQ multiplex PCR assay. TCRdb retrieved this table from immuneACCESS and kept in-frame rearrangements only. Not all clones are present; in checked studies, unresolved V genes account for under half, and no reason is known for the remainder. In this sample the table shows 150,000 to 250,000 clones, more than 75% of which occur a single time. Around 6% of the sample comes from the top ten. Sequenced input: peripheral blood. The receptors stem from a woman aged 40 to 55 with COVID-19, enrolled during active disease.

The chain carries TRBV10-3 and TRBJ1-3, with D hard to call. The CDR3 contains 13 residues. The V gene lost 0 bases and the J gene lost 7 bases, with 7 bases spanning the gap. Germline CDR1 reads ENHRY; CDR2 reads SYGVKD. The CDR3 spells CAISESTENTIYF. The CDR3 coding sequence is TGTGCCATCAGTGAGTCGACGGAGAACACCATATATTTT.

The V gene is TRBV3-1 (or the pseudogene TRBV3-2), the J gene TRBJ2-7; 8 bases match TRBD2. CDR3 length equals 15 residues. V lost 1 base to trimming and J lost 3 bases; unmatched junction nucleotides: 5. Germline assignment: CDR1 LGHDT and CDR2 YNNKEL (reference sequence). The CDR3 spells CASSQGASGLYEQYF. The CDR3 region has the DNA TGTGCCAGCAGCCAAGGGGCTAGCGGGCTCTACGAGCAGTACTTC.

The chain carries TRBV19 and TRBJ1-5; 9 nucleotides align to TRBD1. Germline CDR1 and CDR2: LNHDA and SQIVND (reference sequence). After removal of 10 bases from V and 2 bases from J, the junction contained 6 bases not matched to a gene. This CDR3 is built from 14 residues. The CDR3 loop reads CATTQGARNQPQHF. DNA of the CDR3: TGTGCCACCACACAGGGGGCTCGCAATCAGCCCCAGCATTTT.

This clone was recorded once. Here the CDR3 reads CASSQGGTSGGAGTQYF. For the CDR3, the DNA is TGCGCCAGCAGCCAAGGCGGGACTAGCGGGGGTGCGGGGACCCAGTACTTC. The J gene is TRBJ2-5, the V gene TRBV4-3; 14 nucleotides line up with TRBD2. With V trimmed by 1 base and J by 7 bases, 8 bases remained unmatched. Germline values: CDR1 LGHNA, CDR2 YSLEER. This CDR3 comprises 17 residues.

V gene TRBV6-4 combines with J gene TRBJ2-1, with 11 bases that match TRBD2. The CDR3 contains 15 residues. The germline CDR1 and CDR2 sequences are MRHNA and SNTAGT. V dropped 0 bases and J dropped 8; count of bases not matched to a gene: 3. The CDR3 region has the DNA TGTGCCAGCAGTGACTCTAGCGGGGGGGCTTATGAGCAGTTCTTC. Protein: CASSDSSGGAYEQFF.

The chain links TRBV9 to TRBJ2-3; TRBD2 aligns across 11 bases. The CDR3 extends over 18 amino acids. V gave up 4 bases and J gave up 2 bases; unmatched junction bases: 12. The germline CDR1 and CDR2 sequences are SGDLS and YYNGEE. DNA for the CDR3: TGTGCCAGCAGCCCAAAGCCCCTAGCGGGGGGCGCCACAGATACGCAGTATTTT. Translated, it gives CASSPKPLAGGATDTQYF.

In the case of this clone: Distinct nucleotide sequences in the sample also encode this CDR3. This chain uses TRBV11-3 with TRBJ2-7, with no clear D. Germline CDR1 and CDR2: SGHNT and YENEEA. This CDR3 is built from 12 residues. Trimming stripped 2 bases from V and 4 bases from J, with 6 bases between. The CDR3 DNA follows: TGTGCCAGCAGCTTACGAGGTTACGAGCAGTACTTC. Encoded protein: CASSLRGYEQYF. Combining the CDR3 with reference TRBV11-3 and TRBJ2-7 gives the whole variable domain EAGVVQSPRYKIIEKKQPVAFWCNPISGHNTLYWYLQNLGQGPELLIRYENEEAVDDSQLPKDRFSAERLKGVDSTLKIQPAELGDSAVYLCASSLRGYEQYFGPGTRLTVT.

This chain uses TRBV27 with TRBJ2-6; TRBD1 is a possible D gene (5 bases). V lost 1 base and J lost 4, with 14 bases in between. Germline loops: CDR1 MNHEY, CDR2 SMNVEV (reference sequence). The CDR3 extends over 17 amino acids. The CDR3 DNA follows: TGTGCCAGCAGTTTATTACGAACGCCAGGGGGGGCCAACGTCCTGACTTTC. This translates into CASSLLRTPGGANVLTF. The entire variable domain, with the rest obtained from reference TRBV27 and TRBJ2-6, is as follows: EAQVTQNPRYLITVTGKKLTVTCSQNMNHEYMSWYRQDPGLGLRQIYYSMNVEVTDKGDVPEGYKVSRKEKRNFPLILESPSPNQTSLYFCASSLLRTPGGANVLTFGAGSRLTVL.

The J gene is TRBJ2-2, the V gene TRBV28; 8 nucleotides match TRBD1. The CDR3 consists of 15 residues. V lost 1 base to trimming and J lost 5 bases; unmatched junction nucleotides: 3. Germline V gene data show CDR1 as MDHEN and CDR2 as SYDVKM. The CDR3: CASSLYQGATGELFF. The CDR3 region has the DNA TGTGCCAGCAGTTTATATCAGGGGGCTACCGGGGAGCTGTTTTTT.

The V and J genes are TRBV10-1 and TRBJ2-1, with 8 nucleotides matching TRBD2. Trimming removed 6 bases from V and 9 bases from J; junction bases left unmatched: 13. Germline CDR1 reads WNHNN; CDR2 reads SYGVQD (reference sequence). CDR3 size: 15 residues. Here the CDR3 DNA reads TGCGCCAGCAGAGCAAGCACGGGAGGGACCGTTGAGCAGTTCTTC. Translation gives CASRASTGGTVEQFF.

This rearrangement joins TRBV6-2 or TRBV6-3 to TRBJ2-4; 8 nucleotides match TRBD2. CDR3 length: 19 residues. Germline lookup yields CDR1 MNHEY and CDR2 SVGEGT. The V gene end was trimmed by 4 bases and the J gene end by 0 bases; junction bases not matched to a gene: 14. CDR3 loop: CASSSPPWRAGVAKNIQYF. In DNA form, the CDR3 reads TGTGCCAGCAGTTCCCCCCCATGGCGAGCGGGGGTAGCCAAAAACATTCAGTACTTC.

On this clone itself: The identical CDR3 is also encoded by other nucleotide sequences in the sample. V gene TRBV9 combines with J gene TRBJ2-1; unclear D gene. Trimming shortened V by 0 bases and J by 7 bases, and 8 bases separated the two germline ends. The germline V gene has CDR1 SGDLS and CDR2 YYNGEE. The CDR3 is 13 residues long. CDR3: CASSVDRSNEQFF. The DNA for the CDR3 is TGTGCCAGCAGCGTAGATCGTAGTAATGAGCAGTTCTTC.

This chain uses TRBV16 with TRBJ1-3, with 10 nucleotides matching TRBD1. Trimming took 0 bases from V and 9 from J; bases not matched to a gene: 5. CDR1 and CDR2 (germline): KGHSY, FQNENV. The CDR3 has 15 residues. CDR3 nucleotide sequence: TGTGCCAGCAGCCAATCACGAGGGACAGGGGCCACCATATATTTT. Translation: CASSQSRGTGATIYF.

The chain's CDR3 is CASRGDMYGYTF. The CDR3 DNA is TGTGCCAGCAGGGGGGACATGTATGGCTACACCTTC. The rearrangement uses TRBV2 and TRBJ1-2, with a weak D call TRBD1 (6 bases). The CDR3 sequence is 12 residues long. Germline V CDR1 and CDR2: SNHLY, FYNNEI. With 6 bases removed from V and 5 bases from J, the gap between germline ends came to 10 bases. Together with reference TRBV2 and TRBJ1-2, the CDR3 gives the full variable domain: EPEVTQTPSHQVTQMGQEVILRCVPISNHLYFYWYRQILGQKVEFLVSFYNNEISEKSEIFDDQFSVERPDGSNFTLKIRSTKLEDSAMYFCASRGDMYGYTFGSGTRLTVV.

The chain joins TRBV18 to TRBJ2-4, with a possible D match to TRBD1 (5 bases). Germline V gene sequence: CDR1 KGHSH, CDR2 LQKENI. CDR3 length equals 14 residues. V shed 6 bases and J shed 6 bases, with 15 bases lying between them. The CDR3 coding sequence is TGTGCCAGCTCCCCTACCGACAGCAGAAACATTCAGTACTTC. Its translation is CASSPTDSRNIQYF.

CDR3 sequence: CASRPRGDGNQPQHF. The DNA for the CDR3 is TGTGCCAGCAGGCCCCGCGGGGATGGCAATCAGCCCCAGCATTTT. V gene TRBV6-5 combines with J gene TRBJ1-5; D unresolved. Trimming shortened V by 6 bases and J by 2 bases, and 14 bases separated the two germline ends. CDR1 and CDR2 (germline): MNHEY, SVGAGI. This CDR3 has 15 amino acids.

This clone appeared a single time. J is TRBJ2-1 and V is TRBV9; no clear D gene. V dropped 4 bases and J dropped 0 bases, with 8 bases sitting between them. This CDR3 spans 14 amino acids. Per the germline V gene, CDR1 is SGDLS and CDR2 is YYNGEE. The CDR3 region has the DNA TGTGCCAGCAGCATGACTCTCTCCTACAATGAGCAGTTCTTC. Translated: CASSMTLSYNEQFF.

The genes are TRBV7-3 and TRBJ2-5, with 8 bases aligning to TRBD2. The CDR3 runs to 14 residues. The junction had 3 bases not matched to a gene; V was cut back by 2 bases and J by 4 bases. The germline gives CDR1 SGHTA, CDR2 FQGTGA. The CDR3 is CASSLGAGGETQYF. In nucleotides, the CDR3 is TGTGCCAGCAGCTTAGGGGCGGGGGGAGAGACCCAGTACTTC.

The chain recombines TRBV5-1 with TRBJ2-4, with TRBD1 as a possible D gene (5 bases). V was shortened by 6 bases and J by 5 bases, with 15 bases between the two germline ends. CDR1 and CDR2 from the germline V gene are SGHRS and YFSETQ. The CDR3 spans 14 residues. CDR3 sequence (DNA): TGCGCCAGCAACCCAGGGATGCTTGAAAACATTCAGTACTTC. It specifies CASNPGMLENIQYF.

The chain employs TRBV29-1 and TRBJ1-2, with D unclear. Trimming cost V 2 bases and J 3 bases, with 13 bases left between them. Germline CDR1 reads SQVTM; CDR2 reads ANQGSEA. This CDR3 contains 14 residues. The CDR3 here is CSVERVRGDYGYTF. In DNA, the CDR3 is TGCAGCGTTGAAAGGGTACGGGGAGACTATGGCTACACCTTC.

The chain couples TRBV27 to TRBJ1-2; D is possibly TRBD1 (5 bases). CDR1 and CDR2 (germline): MNHEY, SMNVEV (reference sequence). The V and J ends lost 2 bases and 4 bases respectively, with 8 bases between them. CDR3 length: 13 residues. The CDR3 region is CASSLGAAYGYTF. The CDR3 DNA is TGTGCCAGCAGTTTAGGGGCAGCCTATGGCTACACCTTC.

V is TRBV9 and J is TRBJ1-3; 7 nucleotides line up with TRBD1. V lost 4 bases to trimming and J lost 9 bases; unmatched junction nucleotides: 16. The germline V gene encodes CDR1 SGDLS and CDR2 YYNGEE. CDR3 length equals 16 residues. As DNA, the CDR3 is TGTGCCAGCAGCCTCGGTATAACAGGGGCTTCTAGCACCATATATTTT. It codes for CASSLGITGASSTIYF.

The chain links TRBV30 to TRBJ1-3; 9 positions agree with TRBD1. CDR1 GTSNPN and CDR2 SVGIG come from the germline V gene (reference sequence). This CDR3 is 15 amino acids long. V shed 1 base, J shed 8 bases, and the junction held 9 bases outside the gene matches. The CDR3 protein is CAWSEGQGHVDTIYF. The CDR3 DNA follows: TGTGCCTGGAGTGAGGGACAGGGACACGTCGACACCATATATTTT.

This chain connects TRBV30 to TRBJ1-2, with 8 bases identical to TRBD1. Germline CDR1 reads GTSNPN; CDR2 reads SVGIG (reference sequence). The V and J ends lost 5 bases and 4 bases, in that order; junction bases with no gene match: 6. The CDR3 totals 13 residues. In DNA, the CDR3 is TGTGCCTGGGGAGGACAGGGATTCTATGGCTACACCTTC. Protein product: CAWGGQGFYGYTF.